Listed below are T cell receptor beta chains from one sample, sequenced in a study of cytomegalovirus exposure and HLA in healthy donors. Clones were sequenced by immunoSEQ multiplex PCR, and TCRdb holds only the in-frame ones, with some missing. The sample shows approximately 210,000 clones, about 85% of them seen only once. Material: PBMCs. The receptors here all came from a woman aged 50 to 65 in good health and CMV-seropositive. CDR3s include the opening cysteine and the closing phenylalanine or tryptophan. D genes are given only for firm matches. Not all rows give a size; the values are once, few, many and, for expanded clones, a class.

abundance | j_gene | d_gene | v_gene | CDR3aa | CDR3nt
NA | TRBJ2-7 | TRBD1 | TRBV27 | CASSLSVGQEFRYF | TGTGCCAGCAGTTTATCAGTGGGACAGGAATTTCGGTACTTC
NA | TRBJ2-3 | NA | TRBV29-1 | CSVEVAASTDTQYF | TGCAGCGTTGAAGTGGCGGCTAGCACAGATACGCAGTATTTT
NA | TRBJ2-5 | TRBD2 | TRBV10-1 | CASSESGRVGETQYF | TGCGCCAGCAGTGAGTCCGGGAGGGTTGGGGAGACCCAGTACTTC
NA | TRBJ2-7 | TRBD1 | TRBV4-2 | CASSQDGPGQGAYEQYF | TGTGCCAGCAGCCAAGACGGGCCGGGACAGGGAGCCTACGAGCAGTACTTC
few | TRBJ1-6 | NA | TRBV27 | CASSALSVSDRSPLHF | TGTGCCAGCAGTGCCTTAAGCGTATCGGATAGATCACCCCTCCACTTT
NA | TRBJ1-1 | NA | TRBV7-8 | CASSQIRSRGWATRPNTEAFF | TGTGCCAGCAGCCAAATCCGGTCGAGGGGGTGGGCCACCAGGCCAAACACTGAAGCTTTCTTT
NA | TRBJ2-7 | NA | TRBV5-8 | CASSLEYSYEQYF | TGTGCCAGCAGCTTGGAATACTCCTACGAGCAGTACTTC
NA | TRBJ2-1 | TRBD2 | TRBV5-1 | CASSRLAGGVSYNEQFF | TGCGCCAGCAGCCGACTAGCGGGGGGAGTGTCCTACAATGAGCAGTTCTTC
NA | TRBJ1-5 | NA | TRBV7-8 | CASSHVGVGFVGDQPQHF | TGTGCCAGCAGCCACGTAGGAGTGGGTTTTGTGGGAGATCAGCCCCAGCATTTT
NA | TRBJ2-7 | TRBD1 | TRBV7-9 | CASSWDRGSYEQYF | TGTGCCAGCAGCTGGGACAGGGGGTCGTACGAGCAGTACTTC
NA | TRBJ2-7 | NA | TRBV6-1 | CASSIDRSVYEQYF | TGTGCCAGCAGCATAGACAGGAGTGTCTACGAGCAGTACTTC
NA | TRBJ1-4 | NA | TRBV9 | CASSAGGKYNEKLFF | TGTGCCAGCAGCGCGGGGGGGAAATATAATGAAAAACTGTTTTTT
NA | TRBJ1-6 | TRBD1 | TRBV9 | CASSARTGYNSPLHF | TGTGCCAGCAGCGCCCGGACAGGTTATAATTCACCCCTCCACTTT
NA | TRBJ1-2 | TRBD1 | TRBV9 | CASQGGSRYTF | TGTGCCTCCCAGGGGGGCAGTCGCTACACCTTC
NA | TRBJ2-5 | NA | TRBV7-2 | CASSRGTGETQYF | TGTGCCAGCAGCCGTGGGACTGGCGAGACCCAGTACTTC
NA | TRBJ2-1 | NA | TRBV9 | CASSVSGSYNEQFF | TGTGCCAGCAGCGTATCGGGCTCCTACAATGAGCAGTTCTTC
NA | TRBJ1-1 | NA | TRBV30 | CARTAGSYTMNTEAFF | TGTGCGAGGACAGCAGGGTCTTATACTATGAACACTGAAGCTTTCTTT
NA | TRBJ1-2 | TRBD1 | TRBV7-9 | CASSHGGTGNYGYTF | TGTGCCAGCAGCCACGGCGGGACAGGGAACTATGGCTACACCTTC